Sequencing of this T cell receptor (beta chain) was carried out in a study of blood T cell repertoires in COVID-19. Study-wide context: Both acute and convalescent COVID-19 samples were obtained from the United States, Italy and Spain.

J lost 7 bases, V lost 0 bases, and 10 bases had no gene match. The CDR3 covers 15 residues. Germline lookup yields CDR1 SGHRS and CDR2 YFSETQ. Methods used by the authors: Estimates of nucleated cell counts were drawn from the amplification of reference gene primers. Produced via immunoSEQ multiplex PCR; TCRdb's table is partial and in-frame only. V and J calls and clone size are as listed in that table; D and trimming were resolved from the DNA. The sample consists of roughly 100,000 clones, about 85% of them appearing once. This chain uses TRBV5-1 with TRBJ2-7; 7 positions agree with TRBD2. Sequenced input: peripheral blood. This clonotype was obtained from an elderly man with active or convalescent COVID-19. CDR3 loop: CASSLVGDGRREQYF. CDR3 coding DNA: TGCGCCAGCAGCTTGGTTGGGGACGGGAGGCGGGAGCAGTACTTC.